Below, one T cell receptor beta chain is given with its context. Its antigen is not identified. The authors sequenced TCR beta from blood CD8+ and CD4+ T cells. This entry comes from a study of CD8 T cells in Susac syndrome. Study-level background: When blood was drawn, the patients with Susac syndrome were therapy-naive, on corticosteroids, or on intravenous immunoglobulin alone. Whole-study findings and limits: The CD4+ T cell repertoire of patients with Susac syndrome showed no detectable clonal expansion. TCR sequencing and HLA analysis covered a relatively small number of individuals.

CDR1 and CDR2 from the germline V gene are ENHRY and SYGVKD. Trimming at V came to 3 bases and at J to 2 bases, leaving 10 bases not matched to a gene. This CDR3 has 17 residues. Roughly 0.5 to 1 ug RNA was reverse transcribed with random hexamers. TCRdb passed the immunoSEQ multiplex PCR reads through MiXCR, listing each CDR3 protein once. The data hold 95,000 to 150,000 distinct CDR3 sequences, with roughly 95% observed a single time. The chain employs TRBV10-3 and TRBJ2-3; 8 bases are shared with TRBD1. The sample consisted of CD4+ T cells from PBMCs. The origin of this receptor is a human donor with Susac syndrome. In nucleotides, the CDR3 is TGTGCCATCAGTGATCCCAGACAGGGGCGCCCCACAGATACGCAGTATTTT. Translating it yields CAISDPRQGRPTDTQYF.